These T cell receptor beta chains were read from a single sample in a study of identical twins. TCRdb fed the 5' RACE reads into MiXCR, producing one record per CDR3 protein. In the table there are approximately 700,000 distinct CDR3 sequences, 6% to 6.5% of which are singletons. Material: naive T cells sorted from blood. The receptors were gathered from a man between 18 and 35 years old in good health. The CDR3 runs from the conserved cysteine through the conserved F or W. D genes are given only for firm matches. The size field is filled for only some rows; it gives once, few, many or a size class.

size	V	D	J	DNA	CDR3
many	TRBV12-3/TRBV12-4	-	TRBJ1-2	TGTGCCAGCAGGGGGGAAGGGATAGACTCTAACTATGGCTACACCTTC	CASRGEGIDSNYGYTF
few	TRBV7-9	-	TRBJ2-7	TGTGCCAGCACCACTCGAAGCTCCTACGAGCAGTACTTC	CASTTRSSYEQYF
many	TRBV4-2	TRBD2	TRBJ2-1	TGTGCCAGCAGCGGGGCGGGAGTGTCCGATGAGCAGTTCTTC	CASSGAGVSDEQFF
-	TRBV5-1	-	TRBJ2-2	TGCGCCAGCAGCTTACGGCATCCATCGAACACCGGGGAGCTGTTTTTT	CASSLRHPSNTGELFF
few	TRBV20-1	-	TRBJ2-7	TGCAGTGCTAGCGGGGCTAGCGCCTACCCCTACGAGCAGTACTTC	CSASGASAYPYEQYF
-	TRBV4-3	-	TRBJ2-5	TGCGCCAGCAGCCGTGCCGTCACGGGGTCAGAGACCCAGTACTTC	CASSRAVTGSETQYF
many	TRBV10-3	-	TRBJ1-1	TGTGCCATCACCCCATCCGGGAACCATGAAGCTTTCTTT	CAITPSGNHEAFF
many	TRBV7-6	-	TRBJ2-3	TGTGCCAGCAGCTTAGGGACCGCGGGCACAGATACGCAGTATTTT	CASSLGTAGTDTQYF
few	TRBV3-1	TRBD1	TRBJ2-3	TGTGCCAGCAGCCAAGATGGGGACAGGGCCGTAGATACGCAGTATTTT	CASSQDGDRAVDTQYF
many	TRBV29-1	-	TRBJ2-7	TGCAGCGTTGTCAGGGCAAGGGACGAGCAGTACTTC	CSVVRARDEQYF
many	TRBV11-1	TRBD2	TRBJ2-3	TGTGCCAGCAGCTTAGGCCTTCTACTAGCGTCTAGCACAGATACGCAGTATTTT	CASSLGLLLASSTDTQYF
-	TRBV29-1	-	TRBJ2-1	TGCAGCGTGCCCGGACTCCGGGAACTAAATGAGCAGTTCTTC	CSVPGLRELNEQFF
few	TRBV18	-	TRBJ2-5	TGTGCCAGCTCAAGCAGGGACTCGGGGACCCAGTACTTC	CASSSRDSGTQYF
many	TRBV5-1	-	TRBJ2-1	TGCGCCAGCAGCTTGGAACCTCCCCAAATCGAGCAGTTCTTC	CASSLEPPQIEQFF
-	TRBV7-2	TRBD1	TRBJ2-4	TGTGCCAGCAGTTTTCCGGGACAGGGTTTATTCATTCAGTACTTC	CASSFPGQGLFIQYF
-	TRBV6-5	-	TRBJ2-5	TGTGCCAGCAGTTACTTCGGCGTGGGAGGAGAGACCCAGTACTTC	CASSYFGVGGETQYF
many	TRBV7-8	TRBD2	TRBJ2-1	TGTGCCAGCAGCTCCCGGTTTCGGACTAGCGGCGATGAGCAGTTCTTC	CASSSRFRTSGDEQFF
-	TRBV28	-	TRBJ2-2	TGTGCCAGCAGTTTGTCGGGGAAAACCGGGGAGCTGTTTTTT	CASSLSGKTGELFF
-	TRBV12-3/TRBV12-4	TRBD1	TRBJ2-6	TGTGCCAGCAGCCCCCCGGGACAGGGGGCCTCTGGGGCCAACGTCCTGACTTTC	CASSPPGQGASGANVLTF
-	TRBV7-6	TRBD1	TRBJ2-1	TGTGCCAGCAGCCCCAGGACAGGGGTGAGAGCCAATGAGCAGTTCTTC	CASSPRTGVRANEQFF
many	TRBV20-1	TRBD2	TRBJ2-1	TGCAGTGCTTCGGCCGGGACTACAGCTAGGGGTGAGCAGTTCTTC	CSASAGTTARGEQFF
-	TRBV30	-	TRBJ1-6	TGTGCCTGGAGTAAGGGGCAGGCGATGTCACCCCTCCACTTT	CAWSKGQAMSPLHF
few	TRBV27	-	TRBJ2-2	TGTGCCAGCAGGAACAGGGTGGGCCACACCGGGGAGCTGTTTTTT	CASRNRVGHTGELFF
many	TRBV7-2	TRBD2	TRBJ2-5	TGTGCCAGCAGCTTAGCGTGGACTAGCGGGTCGGAGACCCAGTACTTC	CASSLAWTSGSETQYF
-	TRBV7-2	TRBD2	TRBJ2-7	TGTGCCAGCAGCTCCGGACTAGGCGACGAGCAGTACTTC	CASSSGLGDEQYF
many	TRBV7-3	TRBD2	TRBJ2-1	TGTGCCAGCAGCTTAAGACTAGCGAATGAGCAGTTCTTC	CASSLRLANEQFF
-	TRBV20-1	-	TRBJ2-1	TGCAGTGCTGGACTAGACAGGGGCGGCGATGAGCAGTTCTTC	CSAGLDRGGDEQFF
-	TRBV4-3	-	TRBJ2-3	TGCGCCAGCAGCCAAGAGACTCGCCCCACAGATACGCAGTATTTT	CASSQETRPTDTQYF
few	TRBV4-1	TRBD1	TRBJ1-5	TGCGCCAGCAGTCAAGACCTTTCCGGACAGGGGGTAAATCAGCCCCAGCATTTT	CASSQDLSGQGVNQPQHF
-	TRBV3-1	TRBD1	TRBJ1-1	TGTGCCAGCAGCCAATTGGGACAGGGGGCCGGCGCTGAAGCTTTCTTT	CASSQLGQGAGAEAFF
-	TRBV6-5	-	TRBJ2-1	TGTGCCAGCAGTTACTCGTTCGCCGCGGGGGACAATTACAATGAGCAGTTCTTC	CASSYSFAAGDNYNEQFF
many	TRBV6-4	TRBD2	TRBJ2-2	TGTGCCAGCAGTGTTACTAGCGGGATGACCGGGGAGCTGTTTTTT	CASSVTSGMTGELFF
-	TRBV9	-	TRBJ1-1	TGTGCCAGCAGCGTAGGCCCAGCGGGGAACACTGAAGCTTTCTTT	CASSVGPAGNTEAFF
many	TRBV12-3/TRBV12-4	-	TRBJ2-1	TGTGCCAGCAGTTGGTTGAGTGAGCAGTTCTTC	CASSWLSEQFF
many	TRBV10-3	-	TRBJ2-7	TGTGCCATCAGTGAGCCGGCCACGAAGCCCTACGAGCAGTACTTC	CAISEPATKPYEQYF
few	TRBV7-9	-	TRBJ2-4	TGTGCCAGCAGCCCCCCCCTCAGGAACCTGGCCAAAAACATTCAGTACTTC	CASSPPLRNLAKNIQYF
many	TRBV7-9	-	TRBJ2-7	TGTGCCAGCAGCCCTACCGGGGCCTCCTACGAGCAGTACTTC	CASSPTGASYEQYF
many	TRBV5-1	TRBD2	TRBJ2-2	TGCGCCAGCAGCGGTGGACTAGCGGGAGTACGGGAGCTGTTTTTT	CASSGGLAGVRELFF
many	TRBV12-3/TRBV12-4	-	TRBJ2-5	TGTGCCAGCAGTTTATATTCCGGAGCACAAGAGACCCAGTACTTC	CASSLYSGAQETQYF
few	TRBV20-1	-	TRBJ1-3	TGCAGTGCTAGTGTGGCAGTTGGAAACACCATATATTTT	CSASVAVGNTIYF